A single sample gave rise to the 21 T cell receptor beta chains below, sequenced in a study of blood T cells in healthy people across ages. Combining a sample-barcoded 5' primer with a J-beta primer mix, a second PCR ran for 7 to 11 cycles. TCRdb ran MiXCR on the 5' RACE reads and lists one entry per CDR3 protein. The sample has around 1,100,000 distinct CDR3 sequences; 35% to 40% are singletons. Sequenced input: blood. The receptors derive from a man younger than 30 in good health.

This chain uses TRBV12-3 or TRBV12-4 with TRBJ1-1; D not certain. V lost 3 bases to trimming and J lost 1 base, with 9 bases between them. The length of the CDR3 is 14 residues. The CDR3 nucleotides read TGTGCCAGCAGTTTTAGACTGACGAACACTGAAGCTTTCTTT. It translates to CASSFRLTNTEAFF.

This clonotype turned up a few times. V and J are TRBV7-2 and TRBJ1-2; a weak D match, TRBD1 (5 bases). Trimming pared 7 bases from V and 5 bases from J, leaving 14 bases between. The CDR3 is 13 residues long. Germline values: CDR1 SGHTA, CDR2 FQGNSA. DNA of the CDR3: TGTGCCAGCACTCTAGACAGTACTTATGGCTACACCTTC. Its translation is CASTLDSTYGYTF.

This clonotype was detected many times. V gene TRBV12-3 or TRBV12-4 combines with J gene TRBJ1-5; the D is unclear. Trimming cost V 6 bases and J 6 bases, with 15 bases left between them. CDR3 size: 14 residues. The CDR3 loop is CASSISPSAQPQHF. The DNA for the CDR3 is TGTGCCAGCAGCATAAGCCCGAGCGCTCAGCCCCAGCATTTT.

The V gene is TRBV15, the J gene TRBJ1-5; 7 nucleotides agree with TRBD1. With 0 bases clipped from V and 6 bases from J, the junction kept 5 bases outside the gene matches. The CDR3 runs to 15 residues. The germline V gene has CDR1 LNHNV and CDR2 YYDKDF (reference sequence). This CDR3 reads CATSRDLGGGQPQHF. CDR3 DNA: TGTGCCACCAGCAGAGATTTAGGGGGCGGTCAGCCCCAGCATTTT.

This clonotype was counted a few times. This chain joins TRBV7-2 and TRBJ1-5; maybe TRBD1 (5 bases). The V and J ends lost 0 bases and 5 bases respectively, with 8 bases between them. From germline, CDR1 is SGHTA and CDR2 FQGNSA. The CDR3 runs 14 residues. CDR3 residues: CASSLAGGYQPQHF. CDR3 nucleotide sequence: TGTGCCAGCAGCTTAGCGGGGGGTTATCAGCCCCAGCATTTT.

The V and J genes are TRBV9 and TRBJ1-5, with D tentatively TRBD1 (6 bases). In germline, CDR1 is SGDLS, CDR2 YYNGEE. This CDR3 is 14 amino acids long. V lost 3 bases to trimming and J lost 4 bases, with 11 bases between them. CDR3 region: CASSDGQLNQPQHF. CDR3 in DNA: TGTGCCAGCAGCGATGGACAGCTGAATCAGCCCCAGCATTTT.

This clonotype was observed a handful of times. The genes are TRBV4-1 and TRBJ1-2; 7 bases fit TRBD1. CDR3 length equals 16 residues. The V gene's germline CDR1 is MGHRA and CDR2 YSYEKL. V was clipped by 2 bases and J by 8 bases; unmatched bases: 14. CDR3 protein: CASSQSLGTDLWGYTF. The CDR3, as DNA: TGCGCCAGCAGCCAATCCCTTGGGACAGACCTATGGGGCTACACCTTC.

This clonotype was seen once. The chain has TRBV14 and TRBJ1-4; D is undetermined. From germline, CDR1 is SGHDN and CDR2 FVKESK. This CDR3 comprises 16 residues. The V and J ends lost 6 bases and 0 bases respectively, with 14 bases between them. Here the CDR3 DNA reads TGTGCCAGCAGAATCCCCCCCGAAGCAACTAATGAAAAACTGTTTTTT. As protein: CASRIPPEATNEKLFF. Supplemented by reference TRBV14 and TRBJ1-4, the full variable domain reads EAGVTQFPSHSVIEKGQTVTLRCDPISGHDNLYWYRRVMGKEIKFLLHFVKESKQDESGMPNNRFLAERTGGTYSTLKVQPAELEDSGVYFCASRIPPEATNEKLFFGSGTQLSVL.

CDR3 DNA: TGTGCCAGCAGGGCTGAGGCAGGGGGCGGGACTGAAGCTTTCTTT. This sequence encodes CASRAEAGGGTEAFF. The chain employs TRBV7-6 and TRBJ1-1; 8 nucleotides line up with TRBD1. V lost 6 bases to trimming and J lost 5 bases; unmatched junction nucleotides: 11. The length of the CDR3 is 15 residues. Germline V gene data show CDR1 as SGHVS and CDR2 as FNYEAQ.

Ten or more counts support this clonotype. The chain carries TRBV5-1 and TRBJ2-3; D may be TRBD1 or TRBD2 (5 bases each). In germline, CDR1 is SGHRS, CDR2 YFSETQ. The CDR3 covers 15 residues. With 0 bases removed from V and 4 bases from J, the gap between germline ends came to 12 bases. The CDR3 region has the DNA TGCGCCAGCAGCTTGGCCGGGGCAGGGTCAGATACGCAGTATTTT. Protein product: CASSLAGAGSDTQYF.

This chain links TRBV2 with TRBJ1-6; D unresolved. The CDR3 consists of 15 residues. Germline V gene data show CDR1 as SNHLY and CDR2 as FYNNEI. V was cut by 3 bases and J by 7 bases, with 13 bases left in between. CDR3 nucleotide sequence: TGTGCCAGCAGTGACGAGGCGGGCGGGAATTCACCCCTCCACTTT. It codes for CASSDEAGGNSPLHF.

This clonotype was recorded only once. The V and J genes are TRBV7-8 and TRBJ1-5, with a weak D call TRBD1 (5 bases). V was shortened by 2 bases and J by 9 bases, with 11 bases between the two germline ends. This CDR3 is built from 13 residues. Looked up from germline, CDR1 is SGHVS and CDR2 is FQNEAQ. CDR3 DNA sequence: TGTGCCAGCAGCTTACCTACAAGGGGGCCCCAGCATTTT. It specifies CASSLPTRGPQHF.

This clonotype was counted between two and nine times. V is TRBV2 and J is TRBJ2-3; 8 bases align to TRBD2. Germline-derived CDR1 and CDR2 are SNHLY and FYNNEI. With V trimmed by 9 bases and J by 4 bases, 9 bases remained unmatched. There are 14 residues in the CDR3. Written as DNA, the CDR3 is TGTGCCAGGAGGAGGGGACTAGAGGCAGATACGCAGTATTTT. Translation: CARRRGLEADTQYF.

This chain connects TRBV20-1 to TRBJ1-2; D uncertain. The CDR3 is 11 amino acids. The germline CDR1 and CDR2 sequences are DFQATT and SNEGSKA (reference sequence). Between the trimmed V and J ends, which lost 6 bases and 6 bases, there was a span of 11 bases. In DNA, the CDR3 is TGCAGTGCCAGTTTTCCGGATGGCTACACCTTC. It specifies CSASFPDGYTF.

This clonotype was picked up a small number of times. The chain couples TRBV12-3 or TRBV12-4 to TRBJ1-2; D remains unclear. Trimming took off 1 base at V and 4 bases at J, with 10 bases between the two ends. This CDR3 is built from 14 residues. CDR3 sequence: CASSLGLEVYGYTF. CDR3 in DNA: TGTGCCAGCAGTTTAGGCCTCGAGGTCTATGGCTACACCTTC.

The chain recombines TRBV28 with TRBJ1-5; D gene uncertain. The CDR3 has 16 residues. V lost 3 bases, J lost 4 bases, and 16 bases lay in between. CDR1 MDHEN and CDR2 SYDVKM come from the germline V gene. The DNA of the CDR3 is TGTGCCAGCAGTTTCCCCCGGGCAGGCGATAATCAGCCCCAGCATTTT. Its translation: CASSFPRAGDNQPQHF.

About this clonotype: A much larger clone lies a single base off, so this may be a read error. V usage is TRBV9 and J usage is TRBJ1-1; weak D call: TRBD1 (6 bases). The V end was cut by 6 bases, the J end by 6 bases, with 18 bases between. CDR1 and CDR2 (germline): SGDLS, YYNGEE. The CDR3 has 14 amino acids. The CDR3 DNA reads as TGTGCCAGCAACAGGGAGGGGCCCAACCCTGAAGCTTTCTTT. It codes for CASNREGPNPEAFF.

Worth noting for this clonotype: The junction differs from germline at one of its ends, possibly a read error. The chain combines TRBV6-6 with TRBJ2-1, with D perhaps TRBD2 (5 bases). The germline gives CDR1 MNHNY, CDR2 SVGAGI (reference sequence). This CDR3 is built from 14 residues. The CDR3: CASSDSRVYNEQFF. The CDR3 coding sequence is TGTGCCAGCAGTGACTCGAGGGTGTACAATGAGCAGTTCTTC.

The table lists this clonotype with a few counts. J is TRBJ1-2 and V is TRBV4-1; 12 nucleotides align to TRBD1. V shed 0 bases and J 3 bases; nucleotides not matched to a gene: 8. Germline V gene data show CDR1 as MGHRA and CDR2 as YSYEKL. CDR3 length equals 18 residues. For the CDR3, the DNA is TGCGCCAGCAGCCAAGATGGTAGGGACAGGGGGCTTGACTATGGCTACACCTTC. Translated: CASSQDGRDRGLDYGYTF.

V gene TRBV20-1 combines with J gene TRBJ2-1; D might be TRBD1 or TRBD2, each matching 5 bases. In germline, CDR1 is DFQATT, CDR2 SNEGSKA (reference sequence). V was clipped by 0 bases and J by 13 bases, with 19 bases between them. The CDR3 runs to 14 residues. CDR3 loop: CSARDSGWGETQFF. The CDR3 DNA sequence: TGCAGTGCTAGAGATTCAGGGTGGGGAGAGACCCAGTTCTTC.

In this sample, this clonotype turned up a few times. The rearrangement links TRBV12-3 or TRBV12-4 to TRBJ1-2; D is possibly TRBD1 (5 bases). The V end lost 6 bases, the J end lost 3 bases, and 11 bases lay between the germline ends. The CDR3 is 13 amino acids. The CDR3 protein is CASRDEGYYGYTF. Here the CDR3 DNA reads TGTGCCAGCAGAGACGAGGGGTACTATGGCTACACCTTC.